This TCR beta chain was identified in a study of blood T cells in healthy people across ages. Study results and caveats: It was found that TCR beta diversity correlated strongly with the percentage of naive T cells.

It was with a sample-barcoded 5' primer and a J-beta primer mix that a second PCR of about 6 to 11 cycles was run. Per-sample output comprised a minimum of 2.5 million paired-end reads containing CDR3. Using its own MiXCR run on the 5' RACE reads, TCRdb lists one record per CDR3 protein. The repertoire has 1.5 million to 2 million distinct CDR3 sequences, 28% of them found once; the top ten carry 7.7%. As to this clonotype: Its antigen is unknown.

This CDR3 region has 17 residues. The V gene's germline CDR1 is LGHNA and CDR2 YSLEER. The ends were cut back, 3 bases at V and 3 bases at J, with 18 bases in the middle. The receptor comes from a woman aged 30 to 39 in good health. Material for sequencing was blood. This chain uses TRBV4-3 with TRBJ2-4; D possibly uses TRBD1 or TRBD2 (7 bases each). The CDR3 sequence is CASSQEQGRVGKNIQYF. Here the CDR3 DNA reads TGCGCCAGCAGCCAGGAACAGGGGAGGGTTGGCAAAAACATTCAGTACTTC.